One sample yielded the 9 T cell receptor beta chains listed below, sequenced in a study of T cell responses to AZD1222 COVID-19 vaccine. The method was immunoSEQ multiplex PCR; TCRdb's version includes in-frame clones alone and lacks a portion of them. The sample has some 200,000 clones; approximately 91% are singletons. Sequenced here: peripheral blood, sampled on day 0 of AZD1222 vaccination. The source of these receptors is an adult in good health.

CDR3 coding DNA: TGCGCCAGCAGCCCAGAGGGTAACGAGCAGTACTTC. Amino acids: CASSPEGNEQYF. The chain has TRBV5-1 and TRBJ2-7; tentatively, D is TRBD2 (5 bases). V was clipped by 4 bases and J by 5 bases, with 10 bases between them. The CDR3 loop spans 12 amino acids. Germline V gene sequence: CDR1 SGHRS, CDR2 YFSETQ.

The chain is built from TRBV6-2 or TRBV6-3 and TRBJ1-5, with D tentatively TRBD1 (5 bases). Trimming pared 4 bases from V and 4 bases from J, leaving 14 bases between. The CDR3 is made up of 15 amino acids. In germline, CDR1 is MNHEY, CDR2 SVGEGT. CDR3: CASSLQGSRNQPQHF. The DNA of the CDR3 is TGTGCCAGCAGTTTGCAGGGTAGTAGGAATCAGCCCCAGCATTTT.

The V gene is TRBV12-3 or TRBV12-4, the J gene TRBJ1-6, with a possible D match to TRBD1 (5 bases). The length of the CDR3 is 13 residues. Trimming pared 1 base from V and 10 bases from J, leaving 8 bases between. CDR3 nucleotide sequence: TGTGCCAGCAGTTTAGGCAGGGTATCACCCCTCCACTTT. The encoded protein is CASSLGRVSPLHF.

The CDR3 spells CASTNTGGGGEQFF. CDR3 nucleotide sequence: TGTGCCAGCACCAACACAGGGGGCGGAGGTGAGCAGTTCTTC. The rearrangement uses TRBV28 and TRBJ2-1, with 9 bases fitting TRBD1. This CDR3 has 14 amino acids. J gave up 9 bases and V 7 bases, and 10 bases lay outside the gene matches. Germline V gene data show CDR1 as MDHEN and CDR2 as SYDVKM.

This rearrangement joins TRBV19 to TRBJ2-1, with D possibly TRBD2 on 6 matching bases. This CDR3 is 15 amino acids long. CDR1 and CDR2 from the germline V gene are LNHDA and SQIVND (reference sequence). V was pared by 7 bases and J by 2 bases, with 15 bases between. The CDR3 reads CASKSGGDAYNEQFF. CDR3 coding DNA: TGTGCCAGTAAGTCCGGAGGGGACGCCTACAATGAGCAGTTCTTC.

V is TRBV6-2 or TRBV6-3 and J is TRBJ2-5, with D maybe TRBD2 (6 bases). The CDR3 consists of 13 residues. Germline V lookup: CDR1 MNHEY, CDR2 SVGEGT. Trimming left V 2 bases short and J 5 bases short, with 9 bases between. The CDR3 loop reads CASSYGTFETQYF. The CDR3 bases are TGTGCCAGCAGTTACGGGACTTTCGAGACCCAGTACTTC.

The chain links TRBV5-1 to TRBJ2-3; 10 bases align to TRBD1. Unmatched junction bases numbered 8, after V lost 7 bases and J lost 0 bases. In germline, CDR1 is SGHRS, CDR2 YFSETQ. CDR3 size: 16 residues. CDR3 amino acids: CASRQGAPPSTDTQYF. In DNA, the CDR3 is TGCGCCAGCCGACAGGGGGCTCCTCCTAGCACAGATACGCAGTATTTT.

This rearrangement joins TRBV2 to TRBJ2-2; a possible D gene is TRBD2 (5 bases). Germline loops: CDR1 SNHLY, CDR2 FYNNEI. Trimming shortened V by 2 bases and J by 5 bases, and 12 bases separated the two germline ends. This CDR3 has 15 amino acids. The CDR3 DNA sequence: TGTGCCAGCAGTGAAAGCCGGGGATTAACCGGGGAGCTGTTTTTT. This codes for CASSESRGLTGELFF.

This clone showed up just once. The rearrangement uses TRBV11-2 and TRBJ2-1, with 9 bases fitting TRBD2. CDR3 length equals 19 residues. Germline CDR1 and CDR2: SGHAT and FQNNGV. J gave up 0 bases and V 1 base, and 10 bases lay outside the gene matches. The CDR3 DNA reads TGTGCCAGCAGCTTAGCAGGACTAGCGAAAATAAACTCCTACAATGAGCAGTTCTTC. This codes for CASSLAGLAKINSYNEQFF.